These 25 T cell receptor beta chains share one sample of origin, sequenced in a study of blood T cell repertoires in COVID-19. Here immunoSEQ multiplex PCR was the method, and the copy in TCRdb shows in-frame clones only, minus some. The sample has over 150,000 clones; over 75% are singletons. Sample: PBMCs or T cells enriched from blood (not recorded which). The origin of the receptors is a woman aged 45 to 65 who had recovered from COVID-19.

The rearrangement links TRBV27 to TRBJ1-4; TRBD1 matches at 11 bases. V shed 4 bases, J shed 3 bases, and the junction held 22 bases outside the gene matches. This CDR3 has 22 residues. Germline CDR1 and CDR2: MNHEY and SMNVEV (reference sequence). The CDR3 DNA reads as TGTGCCAGCAGTTCGATATACCTCGAAAGGGGGACAGGGGGGGTTGCTAATGAAAAACTGTTTTTT. Protein product: CASSSIYLERGTGGVANEKLFF.

The chain combines TRBV2 with TRBJ2-5; TRBD2 might be the D (6 bases). Trimming removed 7 bases from V and 3 bases from J, with 12 bases in between. The CDR3 has 13 amino acids. CDR1 is SNHLY and CDR2 is FYNNEI in the germline V gene. The CDR3 region has the DNA TGTGCCAGCATGGAGGGCAGGGAAGAGACCCAGTACTTC. This encodes CASMEGREETQYF.

The CDR3 here is CASSPDGGFNGYTF. The DNA for the CDR3 is TGTGCCAGCAGCCCAGACGGGGGATTTAATGGCTACACCTTC. The chain recombines TRBV27 with TRBJ1-2, with a weak D call TRBD1 (5 bases). CDR1 MNHEY and CDR2 SMNVEV come from the germline V gene (reference sequence). Trimming took off 6 bases at V and 6 bases at J, with 17 bases between the two ends. The CDR3 is 14 amino acids.

This chain joins TRBV10-1 and TRBJ2-1, with TRBD2 matching over 11 bases. CDR3 length: 15 amino acids. After removal of 4 bases from V and 4 bases from J, the junction contained 3 bases not matched to a gene. Germline CDR1 reads WNHNN; CDR2 reads SYGVQD (reference sequence). CDR3 amino acids: CASSAGTSGYNEQFF. Here the CDR3 DNA reads TGCGCCAGCAGTGCTGGGACTAGCGGATACAATGAGCAGTTCTTC.

The chain is built from TRBV28 and TRBJ2-1; the match to TRBD1 covers 10 bases. Germline trimming cut 7 bases from V and 7 bases from J; bases unmatched to any gene: 10. The CDR3 loop spans 15 amino acids. Germline CDR1 is MDHEN and CDR2 is SYDVKM. The CDR3 coding sequence is TGTGCCAGCACCGACAGGGGGCAGAAGGGGAATGAGCAGTTCTTC. This sequence encodes CASTDRGQKGNEQFF.

V and J are TRBV5-4 and TRBJ2-1; 7 bases are shared with TRBD2. Trimming at V came to 1 base and at J to 10 bases, leaving 8 bases not matched to a gene. The CDR3 sequence is 14 residues long. Per germline, CDR1 SGHNT and CDR2 YYREEE (reference sequence). As DNA, the CDR3 is TGTGCCAGCAGCTTGCCGACTAGCTATTTAGAGCAGTTCTTC. This encodes CASSLPTSYLEQFF.

V gene TRBV19 combines with J gene TRBJ2-1; D possibly corresponds to TRBD2 (7 bases). CDR3 size: 14 residues. V was cut by 10 bases and J by 2 bases, with 15 bases left in between. Germline CDR1 reads LNHDA; CDR2 reads SQIVND (reference sequence). In nucleotides, the CDR3 is TGTGCCACCAGGGGAGGGGTTACCTACAATGAGCAGTTCTTC. Translation: CATRGGVTYNEQFF.

The chain combines TRBV6-9 with TRBJ2-3, with a tentative D call TRBD2 (5 bases). The CDR3 extends over 14 amino acids. Trimming removed 7 bases from V and 0 bases from J, with 11 bases in between. Germline V lookup: CDR1 MNHGY, CDR2 SVAAGI. The CDR3: CASTPGTSTDTQYF. The CDR3 DNA reads TGTGCCAGCACCCCGGGAACTAGCACAGATACGCAGTATTTT.

This clone is labeled medium-sized (0.01 to 0.1%). The gene calls are TRBV4-2 and TRBJ2-1; tentatively, D is TRBD1 (5 bases). The CDR3 is 17 amino acids. V was cut by 0 bases and J by 0 bases, with 12 bases left in between. Germline V gene sequence: CDR1 LGHNA, CDR2 YNFKEQ. The CDR3 sequence: CASSQEQAESSYNEQFF. CDR3 sequence (DNA): TGTGCCAGCAGCCAAGAACAGGCGGAGAGCTCCTACAATGAGCAGTTCTTC.

The J gene is TRBJ1-2, the V gene TRBV2, with 8 bases fitting TRBD1. Germline-derived CDR1 and CDR2 are SNHLY and FYNNEI. With V trimmed by 4 bases and J by 4 bases, 5 bases remained unmatched. The CDR3 has 14 amino acids. The CDR3 sequence is CASSGSGGIYGYTF. CDR3 nucleotide sequence: TGTGCCAGCAGTGGATCAGGGGGCATCTATGGCTACACCTTC.

The chain has TRBV28 and TRBJ1-5; D may be TRBD1 (6 bases). V was clipped by 6 bases and J by 6 bases, with 15 bases between them. The CDR3 totals 14 residues. The V gene's germline CDR1 is MDHEN and CDR2 SYDVKM. The CDR3 DNA follows: TGTGCCAGCAGCACCGGACAGAAGAGTCAGCCCCAGCATTTT. This codes for CASSTGQKSQPQHF.

This rearrangement joins TRBV28 to TRBJ2-3; 10 bases match TRBD1. The CDR3 runs to 14 residues. Germline CDR1 MDHEN, CDR2 SYDVKM. V dropped 8 bases and J dropped 2; count of bases not matched to a gene: 4. In DNA, the CDR3 is TGTGCCAGCTGGGACAGGGGATACACAGATACGCAGTATTTT. Translating it yields CASWDRGYTDTQYF.

The V gene is TRBV7-9, the J gene TRBJ1-4; D is possibly TRBD1 (5 bases). CDR3 length: 17 residues. From germline, CDR1 is SEHNR and CDR2 FQNEAQ (reference sequence). V dropped 2 bases and J dropped 6 bases, with 19 bases sitting between them. The CDR3, as DNA: TGTGCCAGCAGCTTACTTCAGGGTTCTTCAGTGGATGAAAAACTGTTTTTT. It yields the protein CASSLLQGSSVDEKLFF. The full variable domain, its missing parts supplied by reference TRBV7-9 and TRBJ1-4, is DTGVSQNPRHKITKRGQNVTFRCDPISEHNRLYWYRQTLGQGPEFLTYFQNEAQLEKSRLLSDRFSAERPKGSFSTLEIQRTEQGDSAMYLCASSLLQGSSVDEKLFFGSGTQLSVL.

This CDR3 reads CASSSGLAGGETQYF. DNA for the CDR3: TGCGCCAGCAGCTCCGGACTAGCGGGAGGGGAGACCCAGTACTTC. The rearrangement links TRBV5-1 to TRBJ2-5; TRBD2 agrees at 15 bases. Trimming took 3 bases from V and 5 from J; bases not matched to a gene: 2. The CDR3 contains 15 residues. Germline assignment: CDR1 SGHRS and CDR2 YFSETQ.

This chain links TRBV5-6 with TRBJ2-1, with 9 bases identical to TRBD2. CDR1 is SGHDT and CDR2 is YYEEEE in the germline V gene. The CDR3 is made up of 15 amino acids. J was trimmed by 3 bases and V by 1 base; bases with no gene match: 2. CDR3 protein: CASSLRTSDYNEQFF. As DNA, the CDR3 is TGTGCCAGCAGCTTGCGGACTAGCGACTACAATGAGCAGTTCTTC.

The chain recombines TRBV18 with TRBJ1-6; TRBD1 agrees at 8 bases. The length of the CDR3 is 15 residues. Per germline, CDR1 KGHSH and CDR2 LQKENI. V was pared by 1 base and J by 9 bases, with 5 bases of the junction left unmatched. CDR3 amino acids: CASSPQDRESSPLHF. For the CDR3, the DNA is TGTGCCAGCTCACCACAGGACAGGGAGAGTTCACCCCTCCACTTT.

The rearrangement uses TRBV6-5 and TRBJ1-2; D is unclear. Deletions cut 4 bases from V and 0 bases from J, with 12 bases between. From germline, CDR1 is MNHEY and CDR2 SVGAGI. The CDR3 sequence is 15 residues long. The CDR3, as DNA: TGTGCCAGCAGTTTCCGGGAGTTAGCTAACTATGGCTACACCTTC. Its protein is CASSFRELANYGYTF.

V and J are TRBV6-5 and TRBJ1-1, with 7 positions matching TRBD1. The germline V gene encodes CDR1 MNHEY and CDR2 SVGAGI. This CDR3 has 16 residues. Trimming at V came to 2 bases and at J to 1 base, leaving 7 bases not matched to a gene. CDR3 loop: CASSYAGTAQNTEAFF. The CDR3 DNA is TGTGCCAGCAGTTACGCCGGGACAGCCCAGAACACTGAAGCTTTCTTT.

This chain uses TRBV18 with TRBJ2-1; the D gene is possibly TRBD1 (5 bases). CDR3 length: 16 residues. V was clipped by 1 base and J by 3 bases, with 13 bases between them. Germline V gives CDR1 KGHSH, CDR2 LQKENI. This CDR3 is CASSPLAGIDYNEQFF. The CDR3 coding sequence is TGTGCCAGCTCACCACTTGCAGGGATCGACTACAATGAGCAGTTCTTC.

The count of this clone is one. The rearrangement links TRBV5-1 to TRBJ2-5, with no clear D. The CDR3 has 12 residues. Trimming left V 1 base short and J 4 bases short, with 5 bases between. The germline V gene encodes CDR1 SGHRS and CDR2 YFSETQ. The CDR3 DNA reads TGCGCCAGCAGCTTGCCGGGAGAGACCCAGTACTTC. Protein: CASSLPGETQYF. The full variable domain, its missing parts supplied by reference TRBV5-1 and TRBJ2-5, is KAGVTQTPRYLIKTRGQQVTLSCSPISGHRSVSWYQQTPGQGLQFLFEYFSETQRNKGNFPGRFSGRQFSNSRSEMNVSTLELGDSALYLCASSLPGETQYFGPGTRLLVL.

The genes are TRBV27 and TRBJ2-2, with TRBD1 identical over 10 bases. This CDR3 region has 18 residues. With V trimmed by 2 bases and J by 5 bases, 11 bases remained unmatched. CDR1 and CDR2 (germline): MNHEY, SMNVEV (reference sequence). The CDR3 reads CASSLRDRGLDPTGELFF. In nucleotides, the CDR3 is TGTGCCAGCAGTTTACGGGACAGGGGCCTAGATCCAACCGGGGAGCTGTTTTTT.

This chain uses TRBV6-5 with TRBJ1-3, with TRBD1 matching over 7 bases. Trimming cost V 0 bases and J 6 bases; bases outside gene matches: 5. CDR3 length: 15 amino acids. Germline CDR1 reads MNHEY; CDR2 reads SVGAGI. CDR3 sequence (DNA): TGTGCCAGCAGTTACTCGGAGACAGGGTTAAACACCATATATTTT. Translating gives CASSYSETGLNTIYF.

The count of this clone is one. The chain combines TRBV2 with TRBJ2-5; TRBD2 agrees at 8 bases. Per germline, CDR1 SNHLY and CDR2 FYNNEI. Unmatched junction bases numbered 13, after V lost 6 bases and J lost 1 base. The CDR3 loop spans 17 amino acids. This chain's CDR3 is CASSLPTGLGGQETQYF. Written as DNA, the CDR3 is TGTGCCAGCAGCCTACCTACGGGACTAGGAGGCCAAGAGACCCAGTACTTC.

The chain couples TRBV19 to TRBJ2-2, with D possibly matching TRBD1 (6 bases). The CDR3 contains 18 residues. Germline V gives CDR1 LNHDA, CDR2 SQIVND (reference sequence). Trimming removed 11 bases at V and 5 bases at J, with 30 bases between. Here the CDR3 DNA reads TGTGCCGCCAGTAGTAAGGGCGGCAGGGGAGTGTTTACCGGGGAGCTGTTTTTT. Amino acid sequence: CAASSKGGRGVFTGELFF.

This clone showed up many times. The chain links TRBV5-6 to TRBJ1-1, with D tentatively TRBD1 (6 bases). The V gene lost 2 bases and the J gene lost 0 bases, with 8 bases spanning the gap. The CDR3 has 14 amino acids. The V gene's germline CDR1 is SGHDT and CDR2 YYEEEE. The CDR3 sequence is CASSFWGLNTEAFF. The CDR3 DNA follows: TGTGCCAGCAGCTTTTGGGGGCTGAACACTGAAGCTTTCTTT.